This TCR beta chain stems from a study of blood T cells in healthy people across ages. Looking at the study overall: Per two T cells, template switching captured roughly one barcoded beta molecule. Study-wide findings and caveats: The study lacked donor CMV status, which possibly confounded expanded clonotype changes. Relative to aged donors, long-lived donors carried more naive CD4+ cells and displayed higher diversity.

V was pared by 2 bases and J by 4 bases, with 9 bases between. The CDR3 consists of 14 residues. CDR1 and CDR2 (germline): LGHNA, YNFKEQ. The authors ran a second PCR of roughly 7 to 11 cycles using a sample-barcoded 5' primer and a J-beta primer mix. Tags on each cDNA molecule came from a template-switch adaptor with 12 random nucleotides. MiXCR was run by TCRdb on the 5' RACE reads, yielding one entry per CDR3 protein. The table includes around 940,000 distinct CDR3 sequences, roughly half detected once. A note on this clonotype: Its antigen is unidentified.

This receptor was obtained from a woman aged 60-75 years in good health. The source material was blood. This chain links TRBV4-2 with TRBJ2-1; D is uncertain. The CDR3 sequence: CASSQQDQYNEQFF. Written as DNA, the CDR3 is TGTGCCAGCAGCCAACAGGACCAATACAATGAGCAGTTCTTC.